The 29 T cell receptor beta chains below come from one sample, sequenced in a study of shared clonotypes between healthy human individuals. Generated by immunoSEQ multiplex PCR, the TCRdb table keeps only in-frame clones and is missing some. The table lists about 1.4 million clones, approximately 96% of them singletons, with roughly 1.2% in the top ten. Sequencing was done on a sample of naive CD4+ T cells sorted from blood. Subset specified: CD45RA+ positively selected. These receptors came from a young man in good health.

The chain couples TRBV30 to TRBJ1-4; D is uncertain. The length of the CDR3 is 19 residues. Trimming cost V 0 bases and J 6 bases, with 26 bases left between them. Germline CDR1 GTSNPN, CDR2 SVGIG (reference sequence). CDR3 in amino acids: CAWSVFRNPAKGGDEKLFF. CDR3 nucleotide sequence: TGTGCCTGGAGTGTTTTTCGGAACCCCGCCAAGGGTGGGGATGAAAAACTGTTTTTT.

This chain links TRBV7-2 with TRBJ2-7; the D gene could be TRBD1 or TRBD2 (5 bases each). Trimming removed 2 bases at V and 0 bases at J, with 11 bases between. The CDR3 is made up of 15 amino acids. The germline V gene encodes CDR1 SGHTA and CDR2 FQGNSA. Here the CDR3 reads CASSLFPGRSYEQYF. For the CDR3, the DNA is TGTGCCAGCAGCTTATTCCCGGGACGCTCCTACGAGCAGTACTTC.

The chain joins TRBV11-2 to TRBJ2-3; 7 bases map to TRBD1. Per germline, CDR1 SGHAT and CDR2 FQNNGV. The CDR3 has 11 amino acids. Trimming at V came to 1 base and at J to 14 bases, leaving 3 bases not matched to a gene. CDR3 sequence: CASSLGQGWYF. The CDR3 DNA reads as TGTGCCAGCAGCTTAGGACAGGGTTGGTATTTT.

The chain joins TRBV5-4 to TRBJ2-1; 10 bases fit TRBD2. Germline V gene data show CDR1 as SGHNT and CDR2 as YYREEE (reference sequence). V dropped 0 bases and J dropped 8; count of bases not matched to a gene: 8. The CDR3 has 16 residues. CDR3 in amino acids: CASSLGWASGSYEQFF. CDR3 nucleotide sequence: TGTGCCAGCAGCTTGGGTTGGGCTAGCGGGAGCTATGAGCAGTTCTTC.

The count of this clone is one. The chain has TRBV5-5 and TRBJ1-5; D perhaps matches TRBD1 (5 bases). V gave up 2 bases and J gave up 0 bases, with 15 bases separating them. CDR1 is SGHKS, CDR2 YYEKEE, per germline (reference sequence). CDR3 size: 17 residues. CDR3 protein: CASSFELQGLSNQPQHF. The CDR3 coding sequence is TGTGCCAGCAGCTTTGAATTGCAGGGACTTAGCAATCAGCCCCAGCATTTT.

The rearrangement uses TRBV5-1 and TRBJ1-5; unclear D gene. CDR3 length: 14 residues. V was cut by 0 bases and J by 8 bases, with 12 bases left in between. From germline, CDR1 is SGHRS and CDR2 YFSETQ. The DNA of the CDR3 is TGCGCCAGCAGCTTGGATACCAGTACAGAGCCCCAGCATTTT. Amino acids: CASSLDTSTEPQHF.

The rearrangement uses TRBV27 and TRBJ2-1, with D maybe TRBD2 (6 bases). The ends were cut back, 5 bases at V and 0 bases at J, with 17 bases in the middle. Germline V CDR1 and CDR2: MNHEY, SMNVEV (reference sequence). The CDR3 contains 17 residues. CDR3 sequence: CASSALGVAVSYNEQFF. The CDR3 bases are TGTGCCAGCAGTGCGCTGGGGGTAGCGGTCTCCTACAATGAGCAGTTCTTC.

A single count supports this clone. The V gene is TRBV5-4, the J gene TRBJ2-2, with 8 bases aligning to TRBD1. The length of the CDR3 is 14 residues. Trimming took 0 bases from V and 6 from J; bases not matched to a gene: 1. In germline, CDR1 is SGHNT, CDR2 YYREEE (reference sequence). CDR3 nucleotide sequence: TGTGCCAGCAGCTTGGAACAGGGGGCCGGGGAGCTGTTTTTT. Translation: CASSLEQGAGELFF.

This clone has just one count. The chain is built from TRBV5-6 and TRBJ2-7, with 10 nucleotides matching TRBD2. CDR1 and CDR2 from the germline V gene are SGHDT and YYEEEE. The CDR3 loop spans 14 amino acids. Trimming took 4 bases from V and 3 from J; bases not matched to a gene: 4. The CDR3 here is CASSGGLAHYEQYF. DNA for the CDR3: TGTGCCAGCAGCGGGGGACTAGCGCACTACGAGCAGTACTTC.

V gene TRBV6-1 combines with J gene TRBJ2-7, with a possible D match to TRBD1 (6 bases). The germline CDR1 and CDR2 sequences are MNHNS and SASEGT. V shed 5 bases and J shed 4 bases, with 15 bases lying between them. The CDR3 totals 14 residues. CDR3: CASSPGQPPYEQYF. The CDR3 DNA reads TGTGCCAGCAGTCCCGGACAGCCGCCTTACGAGCAGTACTTC.

The chain uses TRBV7-6 and TRBJ1-5; D gene uncertain. V lost 8 bases and J 0 bases, leaving 17 bases between the germline ends. Germline CDR1 SGHVS, CDR2 FNYEAQ. The CDR3 totals 16 residues. The CDR3 DNA sequence: TGTGCCAGCCCTATGCTCGCTCGGAATAGCAATCAGCCCCAGCATTTT. Translated, it gives CASPMLARNSNQPQHF.

The V call is TRBV7-2, the J call TRBJ2-2; 7 bases fit TRBD2. CDR1 is SGHTA and CDR2 is FQGNSA in the germline V gene. This CDR3 is 18 amino acids long. After removal of 5 bases from V and 4 bases from J, the junction contained 16 bases not matched to a gene. The CDR3 reads CASSPQGAGVLGTGELFF. The DNA of the CDR3 is TGTGCCAGCAGCCCCCAAGGGGCGGGGGTTTTGGGCACCGGGGAGCTGTTTTTT.

The V and J genes are TRBV28 and TRBJ2-2; 7 bases map to TRBD2. The germline V gene encodes CDR1 MDHEN and CDR2 SYDVKM. Trimming cost V 3 bases and J 7 bases; bases outside gene matches: 8. The CDR3 runs to 15 residues. The CDR3 loop reads CASSFAGVYVGELFF. In DNA, the CDR3 is TGTGCCAGCAGTTTCGCGGGAGTGTACGTCGGGGAGCTGTTTTTT.

The chain couples TRBV6-1 to TRBJ2-7; D call uncertain. This CDR3 comprises 15 residues. Trimming took 6 bases from V and 3 from J, leaving 18 bases between them. Germline CDR1 MNHNS, CDR2 SASEGT. The CDR3 bases are TGTGCCAGCAGGACCCAAACCAGAAACCTCTACGAGCAGTACTTC. It translates to CASRTQTRNLYEQYF.

The CDR3 DNA reads as TGTGCCAGCAGCCCCCTTAGCGGGAGCTCCTACAATGAGCAGTTCTTC. It encodes CASSPLSGSSYNEQFF. The chain uses TRBV9 and TRBJ2-1; 9 bases fit TRBD2. Germline trimming cut 4 bases from V and 0 bases from J; bases unmatched to any gene: 5. The CDR3 totals 16 residues. Per germline, CDR1 SGDLS and CDR2 YYNGEE. Drawing the rest from reference TRBV9 and TRBJ2-1, the complete variable domain is DSGVTQTPKHLITATGQRVTLRCSPRSGDLSVYWYQQSLDQGLQFLIQYYNGEERAKGNILERFSAQQFPDLHSELNLSSLELGDSALYFCASSPLSGSSYNEQFFGPGTRLTVL.

CDR3 bases: TGTGCCAGCAGGGGACTAGCGGGACGTAATGAGCAGTTCTTC. It is translated as CASRGLAGRNEQFF. V and J are TRBV7-2 and TRBJ2-1; the match to TRBD2 covers 13 bases. V dropped 6 bases and J dropped 7; count of bases not matched to a gene: 3. The length of the CDR3 is 14 residues. Germline V CDR1 and CDR2: SGHTA, FQGNSA.

V and J are TRBV7-9 and TRBJ1-2; 11 bases line up with TRBD1. V trimming: 5 bases; J trimming: 2 bases; junction bases outside the gene matches: 13. The CDR3 runs to 18 residues. CDR1 is SEHNR, CDR2 FQNEAQ, per germline (reference sequence). The CDR3 sequence is CASSKRTGGRSGNYGYTF. CDR3 sequence (DNA): TGTGCCAGCAGCAAAAGGACAGGGGGCAGAAGTGGGAACTATGGCTACACCTTC.

This clone appeared once. The V call is TRBV11-2, the J call TRBJ2-7, with D perhaps matching TRBD1 or TRBD2 (7 bases each). V was shortened by 8 bases and J by 0 bases, with 23 bases between the two germline ends. The germline V gene has CDR1 SGHAT and CDR2 FQNNGV. CDR3 length equals 17 residues. Here the CDR3 reads CASRTFKAGQSSYEQYF. The CDR3 coding sequence is TGTGCCAGCCGAACCTTTAAAGCGGGACAGAGCTCCTACGAGCAGTACTTC.

The chain carries TRBV27 and TRBJ2-3; D perhaps matches TRBD2 (6 bases). The CDR3 sequence is 15 residues long. V dropped 0 bases and J dropped 6 bases, with 13 bases sitting between them. Germline loops: CDR1 MNHEY, CDR2 SMNVEV (reference sequence). The CDR3 protein is CASSLSGGMRDTQYF. The CDR3 DNA sequence: TGTGCCAGCAGTTTATCAGGCGGGATGCGGGATACGCAGTATTTT.

The rearrangement links TRBV7-9 to TRBJ2-3; TRBD1 matches at 7 bases. The CDR3 extends over 16 amino acids. CDR1 SEHNR and CDR2 FQNEAQ come from the germline V gene (reference sequence). Trimming removed 1 base from V and 4 bases from J; junction bases left unmatched: 8. For the CDR3, the DNA is TGTGCCAGCAGCTTAGGGGCCGGGACAGATGCAGATACGCAGTATTTT. This translates into CASSLGAGTDADTQYF. Filled out from reference TRBV7-9 and TRBJ2-3, the complete variable domain reads DTGVSQNPRHKITKRGQNVTFRCDPISEHNRLYWYRQTLGQGPEFLTYFQNEAQLEKSRLLSDRFSAERPKGSFSTLEIQRTEQGDSAMYLCASSLGAGTDADTQYFGPGTRLTVL.

The chain joins TRBV6-5 to TRBJ2-3; 9 nucleotides align to TRBD2. The V gene end was trimmed by 4 bases and the J gene end by 2 bases; junction bases not matched to a gene: 7. Germline CDR1 is MNHEY and CDR2 is SVGAGI. The CDR3 covers 16 residues. CDR3 in DNA: TGTGCCAGCAGTTTACGACTAGCGGAGCACACAGATACGCAGTATTTT. This translates into CASSLRLAEHTDTQYF.

This clone has a single count. The chain carries TRBV2 and TRBJ2-1; 10 bases match TRBD2. Germline V gene sequence: CDR1 SNHLY, CDR2 FYNNEI. The CDR3 length is 15 residues. V gave up 2 bases and J gave up 6 bases; unmatched junction bases: 4. CDR3 sequence reads: CASSEKREGPNEQFF. CDR3 bases: TGTGCCAGCAGTGAAAAGCGGGAGGGCCCCAATGAGCAGTTCTTC.

This chain connects TRBV27 to TRBJ2-3, with D unresolved. Germline CDR1 MNHEY, CDR2 SMNVEV (reference sequence). Trimming cost V 7 bases and J 2 bases, with 16 bases left between them. This CDR3 region has 15 residues. The CDR3 DNA follows: TGTGCCAGCATCCCCGTAGGTGATCTCACAGATACGCAGTATTTT. It yields the protein CASIPVGDLTDTQYF.

The CDR3 region is CASNFGGTSGRPHDNEQFF. DNA for the CDR3: TGTGCCAGCAATTTTGGGGGGACTAGCGGGAGACCTCACGACAATGAGCAGTTCTTC. This chain links TRBV2 with TRBJ2-1; TRBD2 matches at 14 bases. Germline CDR1 reads SNHLY; CDR2 reads FYNNEI. J lost 5 bases, V lost 7 bases, and 16 bases had no gene match. The CDR3 is made up of 19 amino acids.

This rearrangement joins TRBV5-8 to TRBJ1-2; D gene uncertain. Trimming removed 2 bases at V and 6 bases at J, with 14 bases between. CDR1 is SGHTS and CDR2 is YDEGEE in the germline V gene. CDR3 length equals 14 residues. The DNA for the CDR3 is TGTGCCAGCAGCTTTAATCACTTCTCCAATGGCTACACCTTC. This encodes CASSFNHFSNGYTF.

The chain couples TRBV6-1 to TRBJ2-7; TRBD1 might be the D (6 bases). CDR3 length: 13 amino acids. Germline V CDR1 and CDR2: MNHNS, SASEGT. The V and J ends lost 5 bases and 2 bases respectively, with 10 bases between them. The CDR3 loop is CASSNRVPYEQYF. CDR3 bases: TGTGCCAGCAGTAACAGGGTTCCCTACGAGCAGTACTTC.

This chain uses TRBV5-4 with TRBJ2-7; 8 nucleotides agree with TRBD2. CDR3 length: 16 residues. J lost 6 bases, V lost 4 bases, and 15 bases had no gene match. Germline lookup yields CDR1 SGHNT and CDR2 YYREEE (reference sequence). Here the CDR3 DNA reads TGTGCCAGCAGCCCATATAGCGGGGCTAGGGGAAGCGAGCAGTACTTC. This codes for CASSPYSGARGSEQYF.

The chain links TRBV27 to TRBJ2-5; D not resolved. Germline CDR1 MNHEY, CDR2 SMNVEV (reference sequence). This CDR3 contains 13 residues. With 3 bases removed from V and 5 bases from J, the gap between germline ends came to 10 bases. The DNA of the CDR3 is TGTGCCAGCAGTTTTATTTTTCAGGAGACCCAGTACTTC. Its translation is CASSFIFQETQYF.

V gene TRBV27 combines with J gene TRBJ2-1; 8 bases are a match to TRBD2. The CDR3 loop spans 17 amino acids. The germline V gene has CDR1 MNHEY and CDR2 SMNVEV (reference sequence). Germline trimming cut 5 bases from V and 1 base from J; bases unmatched to any gene: 10. The CDR3: CASSPVRLAGSYNEQFF. CDR3 bases: TGTGCCAGCAGTCCCGTCCGGCTAGCGGGTTCCTACAATGAGCAGTTCTTC.